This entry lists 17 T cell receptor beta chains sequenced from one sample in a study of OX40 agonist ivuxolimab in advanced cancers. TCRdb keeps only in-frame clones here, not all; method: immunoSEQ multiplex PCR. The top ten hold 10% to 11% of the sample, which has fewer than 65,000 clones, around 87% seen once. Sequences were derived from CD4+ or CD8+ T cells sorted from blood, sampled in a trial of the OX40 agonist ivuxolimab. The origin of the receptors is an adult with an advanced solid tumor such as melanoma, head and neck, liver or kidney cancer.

The CDR3 protein is CASRPGASNTYGYTF. CDR3 sequence (DNA): TGTGCCAGCAGACCCGGGGCGTCGAATACCTATGGCTACACCTTC. This sequence joins TRBV27 and TRBJ1-2; D perhaps matches TRBD1 (5 bases). The CDR3 has 15 residues. Trimming shortened V by 6 bases and J by 4 bases, and 18 bases separated the two germline ends. Germline V gene data show CDR1 as MNHEY and CDR2 as SMNVEV (reference sequence).

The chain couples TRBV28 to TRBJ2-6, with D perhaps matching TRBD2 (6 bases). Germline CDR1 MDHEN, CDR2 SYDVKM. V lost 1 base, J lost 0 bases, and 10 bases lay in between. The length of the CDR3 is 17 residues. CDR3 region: CASSLFGGDSGANVLTF. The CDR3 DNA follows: TGTGCCAGCAGTTTATTCGGAGGGGACTCTGGGGCCAACGTCCTGACTTTC. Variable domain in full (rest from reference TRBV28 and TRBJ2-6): DVKVTQSSRYLVKRTGEKVFLECVQDMDHENMFWYRQDPGLGLRLIYFSYDVKMKEKGDIPEGYSVSREKKERFSLILESASTNQTSMYLCASSLFGGDSGANVLTFGAGSRLTVL.

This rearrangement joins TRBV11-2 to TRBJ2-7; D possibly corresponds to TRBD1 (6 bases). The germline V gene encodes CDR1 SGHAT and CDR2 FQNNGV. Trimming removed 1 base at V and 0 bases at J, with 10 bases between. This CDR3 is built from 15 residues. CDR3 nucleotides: TGTGCCAGCAGCTTAGTCCAGGGGATCTCCTACGAGCAGTACTTC. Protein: CASSLVQGISYEQYF.

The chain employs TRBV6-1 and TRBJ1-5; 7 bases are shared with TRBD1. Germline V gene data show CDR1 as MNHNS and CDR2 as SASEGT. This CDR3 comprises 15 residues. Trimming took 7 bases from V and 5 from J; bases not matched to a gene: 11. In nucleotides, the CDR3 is TGTGCCAGCACCCCCACAGGGGCGGTTGATCAGCCCCAGCATTTT. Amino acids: CASTPTGAVDQPQHF.

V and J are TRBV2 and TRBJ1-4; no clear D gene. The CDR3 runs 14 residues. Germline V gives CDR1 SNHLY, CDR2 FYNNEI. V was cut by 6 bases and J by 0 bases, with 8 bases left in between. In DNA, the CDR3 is TGTGCCAGCAGGCCGGACGCAACTAATGAAAAACTGTTTTTT. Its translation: CASRPDATNEKLFF.

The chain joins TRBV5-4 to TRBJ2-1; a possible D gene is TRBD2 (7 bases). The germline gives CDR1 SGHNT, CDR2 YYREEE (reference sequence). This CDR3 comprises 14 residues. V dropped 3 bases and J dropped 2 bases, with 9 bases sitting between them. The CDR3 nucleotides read TGTGCCAGCAGCTGGGGGGGCACCTACAATGAGCAGTTCTTC. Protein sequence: CASSWGGTYNEQFF.

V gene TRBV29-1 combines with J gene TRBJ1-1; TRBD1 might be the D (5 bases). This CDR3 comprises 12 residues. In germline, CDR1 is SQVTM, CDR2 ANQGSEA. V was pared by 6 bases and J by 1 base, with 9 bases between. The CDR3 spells CSVGAGNTEAFF. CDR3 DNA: TGCAGCGTCGGGGCAGGGAACACTGAAGCTTTCTTT.

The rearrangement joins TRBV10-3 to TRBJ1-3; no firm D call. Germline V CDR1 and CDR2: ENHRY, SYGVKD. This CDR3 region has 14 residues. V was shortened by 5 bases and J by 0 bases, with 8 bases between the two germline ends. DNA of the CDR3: TGTGCCATCAGTCCGGGGTCCTCTGGAAACACCATATATTTT. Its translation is CAISPGSSGNTIYF.

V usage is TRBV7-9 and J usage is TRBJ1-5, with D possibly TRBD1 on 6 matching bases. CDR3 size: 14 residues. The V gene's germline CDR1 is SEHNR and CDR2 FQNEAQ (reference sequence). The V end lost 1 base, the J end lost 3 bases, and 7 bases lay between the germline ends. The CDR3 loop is CASSLGTDNQPQHF. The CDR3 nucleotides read TGTGCCAGCAGCTTAGGGACAGACAATCAGCCCCAGCATTTT.

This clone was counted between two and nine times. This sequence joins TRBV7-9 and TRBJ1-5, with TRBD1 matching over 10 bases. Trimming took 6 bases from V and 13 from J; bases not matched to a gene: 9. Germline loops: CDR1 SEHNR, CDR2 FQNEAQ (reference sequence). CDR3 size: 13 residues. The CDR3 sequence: CASSPDRGALQHF. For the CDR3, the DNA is TGTGCCAGCAGTCCGGACAGGGGGGCACTACAGCATTTT.

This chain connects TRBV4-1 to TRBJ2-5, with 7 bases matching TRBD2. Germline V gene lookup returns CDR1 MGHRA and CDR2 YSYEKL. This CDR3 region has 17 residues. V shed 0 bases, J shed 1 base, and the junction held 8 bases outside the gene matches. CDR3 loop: CASSQDRLAETQETQYF. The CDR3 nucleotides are TGCGCCAGCAGCCAAGATAGGCTAGCGGAGACCCAAGAGACCCAGTACTTC.

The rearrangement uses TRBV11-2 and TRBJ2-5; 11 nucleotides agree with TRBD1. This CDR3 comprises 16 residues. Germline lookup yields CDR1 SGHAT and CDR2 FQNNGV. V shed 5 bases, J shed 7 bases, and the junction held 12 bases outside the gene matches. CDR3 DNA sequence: TGTGCCAGCAGCCCCAGGACAGGGGGCGCTTATGGGACCCAGTACTTC. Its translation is CASSPRTGGAYGTQYF.

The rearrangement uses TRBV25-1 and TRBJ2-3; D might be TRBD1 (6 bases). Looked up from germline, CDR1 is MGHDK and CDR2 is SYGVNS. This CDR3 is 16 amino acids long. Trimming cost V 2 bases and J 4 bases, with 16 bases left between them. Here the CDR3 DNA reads TGTGCCAGCAGTGAAGATAGGGGGAATGTTCCAGATACGCAGTATTTT. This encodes CASSEDRGNVPDTQYF.

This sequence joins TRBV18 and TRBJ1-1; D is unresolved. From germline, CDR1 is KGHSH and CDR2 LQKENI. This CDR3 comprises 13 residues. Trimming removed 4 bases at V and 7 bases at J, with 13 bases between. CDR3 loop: CASSREEGDEAFF. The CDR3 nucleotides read TGTGCCAGCTCACGCGAGGAGGGTGATGAAGCTTTCTTT.

The DNA of the CDR3 is TGTGCCACCAGCGGATCTAGCGGGAGAGGCGGTTGGGTTGAGCAGTTCTTC. Translation gives CATSGSSGRGGWVEQFF. The V and J genes are TRBV15 and TRBJ2-1; 10 nucleotides line up with TRBD2. This CDR3 region has 17 residues. Germline V gene data show CDR1 as LNHNV and CDR2 as YYDKDF (reference sequence). V gave up 5 bases and J gave up 9 bases; unmatched junction bases: 16.

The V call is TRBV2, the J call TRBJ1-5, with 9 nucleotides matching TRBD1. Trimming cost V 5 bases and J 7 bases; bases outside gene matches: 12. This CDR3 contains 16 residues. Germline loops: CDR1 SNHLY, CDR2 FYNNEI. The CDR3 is CASSLTGTGTWQPQHF. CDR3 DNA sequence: TGTGCCAGCAGTCTAACAGGGACAGGGACATGGCAGCCCCAGCATTTT.

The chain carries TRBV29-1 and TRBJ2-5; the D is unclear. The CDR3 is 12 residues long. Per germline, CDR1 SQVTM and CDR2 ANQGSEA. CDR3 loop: CTIRRDQETQYF. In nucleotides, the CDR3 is TGCACCATCAGACGGGACCAAGAGACCCAGTACTTC.